The entry below gives a single TCR beta chain sequence along with its context. This sample is part of a study of blood T cell repertoires in COVID-19. Study summary: The analysed material was cDNA or gDNA that came from T cells, B-cell-depleted T cells, or PBMCs.

In the authors' methods: Estimates of nucleated cell counts were drawn from the amplification of reference gene primers. This table comes from immunoSEQ multiplex PCR, and its TCRdb copy is limited to in-frame clones, with some not included. D and trimming were read from the DNA, whereas the V and J calls and clone size are those reported in that table. The data hold about 45,000 clones, with about 88% observed a single time. The CDR3 sequence is 14 residues long. V lost 1 base, J lost 5 bases, and 11 bases lay in between. CDR1 is SGHTA and CDR2 is FQGNSA in the germline V gene. The clonotype originates from a human donor in a cohort sampled during active COVID-19. J is TRBJ2-5 and V is TRBV7-2, with D perhaps matching TRBD2 (5 bases). The sample consisted of peripheral blood. Here the CDR3 DNA reads TGTGCCAGCAGCTTAGTGGGTGGGGAGGAGACCCAGTACTTC. Protein product: CASSLVGGEETQYF.